Listed below are T cell receptor beta chains from one sample, sequenced in a study of T cells expressing NK-cell markers. TCRdb re-analyzed the 5' RACE reads; it lists each CDR3 protein once, without DNA. In total, the table holds 350,000 to 450,000 distinct CDR3 sequences. The sequencing sample was made of blood T cells: a sorted CD56 or NKG2C T cell subset, CD4+ or CD8+ T cells, or bulk PBMC T cells (not recorded which). These receptors originate from a man aged 18 to 69 in good health. Each CDR3 is given with its conserved first and last residue. Each record gives: J gene, V gene, CDR3 protein.

TRBJ1-2	TRBV6-2/TRBV6-3	CASSLPSGILYGYTF
TRBJ2-7	TRBV6-1	CASSGQLLYEQYF
TRBJ2-1	TRBV12-3/TRBV12-4	CASGGGGSSYNEQFF
TRBJ2-3	TRBV4-2	CASSQDRVSTDTQYF
TRBJ2-5	TRBV3-1	CASSLRPGGGQETQYF
TRBJ1-2	TRBV5-6	CASSSLAIPRSYTF
TRBJ1-5	TRBV5-6	CASSLRQGIQPQHF
TRBJ2-3	TRBV3-1	CASSQDFSGVTTDTQYF
TRBJ2-1	TRBV6-5	CASSYSQGIGEQFF
TRBJ1-1	TRBV5-1	CASSVGGDGTEAFF
TRBJ1-2	TRBV27	CASSSFGGYAFGYTF
TRBJ2-3	TRBV3-1	CASSQATSGGQYF
TRBJ2-5	TRBV30	CAWRGGLGAETQYF
TRBJ1-4	TRBV12-3/TRBV12-4	CASSAGTGFNEKLFF
TRBJ2-5	TRBV5-1	CASSPGGLAGAIQETQYF
TRBJ1-4	TRBV2	CASSEERTGGEKLFF
TRBJ2-3	TRBV24-1	CATSSRFCGGLTDTQYF
TRBJ1-3	TRBV3-1	CASSQDMTGNGRNTIYF
TRBJ2-7	TRBV12-3/TRBV12-4	CASSPGSGSRYEQYF
TRBJ2-1	TRBV19	CASSIGTPYNEQFF
TRBJ2-5	TRBV5-5	CASSLGGTGPQETQYF
TRBJ1-2	TRBV18	CASTASGQRGNGYTF
TRBJ2-5	TRBV15	CATSVTGIPTETQYF
TRBJ2-1	TRBV12-3/TRBV12-4	CASSPGQEKGNEQFF
TRBJ2-2	TRBV5-1	CASSAIQGAGTGELFF